Listed below are T cell receptor beta chains from one sample, sequenced in a study of lymphopenia after photon versus proton radiotherapy. The assay was immunoSEQ multiplex PCR, and TCRdb's table has in-frame clones only and misses some. Here the sample spans roughly 53,000 clones, 80% to 90% being singletons. The sample in question was peripheral blood, obtained from a patient treated with photon-based radiotherapy. These receptors all stem from a man aged 45-65 years with gastric cancer. Each CDR3 is given with its conserved first and last residue. D genes are given only for firm matches.

v_call: TRBV6-1; j_call: TRBJ2-7; d_call: NA; cdr3_aa: CASGTTPHYEQYF
v_call: TRBV28; j_call: TRBJ1-5; d_call: NA; cdr3_aa: CASSLGNGNQPQHF
v_call: TRBV15; j_call: TRBJ2-7; d_call: TRBD2; cdr3_aa: CATSRLAGGSYEQYF
v_call: TRBV20-1; j_call: TRBJ2-1; d_call: NA; cdr3_aa: CSARDEGIF
v_call: TRBV4-1; j_call: TRBJ2-1; d_call: TRBD2; cdr3_aa: CASSPEASGRRSNEQFF
v_call: TRBV29-1; j_call: TRBJ2-7; d_call: NA; cdr3_aa: CSARRDPYEQYF
v_call: TRBV7-8; j_call: TRBJ2-2; d_call: NA; cdr3_aa: CASSLGRGTGELFF
v_call: TRBV7-7; j_call: TRBJ2-2; d_call: TRBD1; cdr3_aa: CASSLGAGQGNTGELFF
v_call: TRBV6-6; j_call: TRBJ2-7; d_call: NA; cdr3_aa: CASSYQAAYEQYF
v_call: TRBV9; j_call: TRBJ2-2; d_call: TRBD2; cdr3_aa: CASSVRTSPTGELFF
v_call: TRBV19; j_call: TRBJ1-2; d_call: NA; cdr3_aa: CASTIRQGTYGYTF
v_call: TRBV19; j_call: TRBJ1-5; d_call: TRBD1; cdr3_aa: CASSIRTGPQNQPQHF
v_call: TRBV7-2; j_call: TRBJ2-3; d_call: TRBD2; cdr3_aa: CASSLGYRVAGGGADTQYF
v_call: TRBV19; j_call: TRBJ1-1; d_call: NA; cdr3_aa: CASSIEGLARNEAFF
v_call: TRBV5-1; j_call: TRBJ1-2; d_call: TRBD1; cdr3_aa: CASSPAGTGHGYTF
v_call: TRBV29-1; j_call: TRBJ1-2; d_call: NA; cdr3_aa: CSVATDIVSYGYTF
v_call: TRBV2; j_call: TRBJ2-7; d_call: NA; cdr3_aa: CASSEQGPYEQYF
v_call: TRBV19; j_call: TRBJ2-7; d_call: TRBD1; cdr3_aa: CASSKQGAAYEQYF
v_call: TRBV2; j_call: TRBJ2-1; d_call: TRBD2; cdr3_aa: CASSRGGLAGRDEQFF
v_call: TRBV2; j_call: TRBJ1-6; d_call: NA; cdr3_aa: CASGMEGYNSPLHF
v_call: TRBV28; j_call: TRBJ2-7; d_call: NA; cdr3_aa: CASSLVRWGQYF
v_call: TRBV28; j_call: TRBJ2-5; d_call: NA; cdr3_aa: CASGPGQRRTRGNTQYF
v_call: TRBV9; j_call: TRBJ2-4; d_call: NA; cdr3_aa: CASSPLGGLAKNIQYF
v_call: TRBV10-3; j_call: TRBJ2-7; d_call: NA; cdr3_aa: CAISDGGHGHEQYF
v_call: TRBV11-2; j_call: TRBJ2-7; d_call: TRBD1; cdr3_aa: CASSSNRDSYEQYF
v_call: TRBV9; j_call: TRBJ1-3; d_call: NA; cdr3_aa: CASSLRDISGNTIYF
v_call: TRBV5-1; j_call: TRBJ2-5; d_call: NA; cdr3_aa: CASSLQETQYF
v_call: TRBV7-2; j_call: TRBJ2-3; d_call: NA; cdr3_aa: CASSLARGITDTQYF
v_call: TRBV28; j_call: TRBJ2-2; d_call: NA; cdr3_aa: CASSKWTVTNTGELFF
v_call: TRBV18; j_call: TRBJ1-3; d_call: NA; cdr3_aa: CASSSQPPQSSGNTIYF
v_call: TRBV5-6; j_call: TRBJ2-2; d_call: NA; cdr3_aa: CASSSIYRVATAGELFF
v_call: TRBV29-1; j_call: TRBJ1-1; d_call: NA; cdr3_aa: CSVSGATEAFF
v_call: TRBV7-2; j_call: TRBJ2-2; d_call: NA; cdr3_aa: CASSQDYMNTGELFF
v_call: TRBV2; j_call: TRBJ1-4; d_call: TRBD1; cdr3_aa: CASGTGTEKLFF
v_call: TRBV28; j_call: TRBJ2-4; d_call: NA; cdr3_aa: CASSPQGLAKNIQYF
v_call: TRBV23-1; j_call: TRBJ1-2; d_call: TRBD1; cdr3_aa: CASSLWTGANYGYTF
v_call: TRBV6-5; j_call: TRBJ1-5; d_call: NA; cdr3_aa: CASSPGRTSNQPQHF
v_call: TRBV6-4; j_call: TRBJ2-7; d_call: TRBD2; cdr3_aa: CASSDPRGLALTDPYEQYF
v_call: TRBV23-1; j_call: TRBJ1-2; d_call: NA; cdr3_aa: CASSQSGQNYGYTF
v_call: TRBV6-5; j_call: TRBJ1-1; d_call: NA; cdr3_aa: CASSRGSRKNTEAFF
v_call: TRBV19; j_call: TRBJ1-1; d_call: TRBD1; cdr3_aa: CASSMDGDSMNTEAFF
v_call: TRBV5-5; j_call: TRBJ1-5; d_call: TRBD1; cdr3_aa: CASSLGTGNRRSNQPQHF
v_call: TRBV18; j_call: TRBJ1-1; d_call: TRBD1; cdr3_aa: CASSLQTGWNTEAFF
v_call: TRBV23-1; j_call: TRBJ1-5; d_call: NA; cdr3_aa: CASSQPPGQINSNQPQHF
v_call: TRBV11-3; j_call: TRBJ2-5; d_call: TRBD1; cdr3_aa: CASSLDGQGGTQYF
v_call: TRBV5-1; j_call: TRBJ2-7; d_call: NA; cdr3_aa: CASSLGHRDSSYEQYF
v_call: TRBV18; j_call: TRBJ2-7; d_call: NA; cdr3_aa: CASSPPPGDEQYF
v_call: TRBV6-4; j_call: TRBJ1-2; d_call: NA; cdr3_aa: CASSDSFRGYGYTF
v_call: TRBV5-4; j_call: TRBJ2-3; d_call: NA; cdr3_aa: CASSVTDTQYF
v_call: TRBV19; j_call: TRBJ2-1; d_call: TRBD2; cdr3_aa: CASSTPGLAGAYNEQFF